The TCR beta chain described here comes from a study of tumor T cells in aggressive B-cell lymphoma (TCRdb year 2017). CDR1 and CDR2, looked up from the germline V gene, are SGHTA and FQGTGA. Measured from the cysteine to the phenylalanine, the CDR3 is 15 residues long. Only the CDR3 DNA stays, 45 bases, in frame from base 1. With regard to this clone: Which antigen it targets is not known. Compared with germline, one end of the junction differs, possibly owing to a read error. In the same sample, other DNA sequences code for this CDR3.

Library preparation used the immunoSEQ multiplex PCR assay. This immuneACCESS table, as held by TCRdb, lists in-frame sequences with V and J called but not all clones. Of the missing ones, under half trace to an unresolved V gene in checked studies; the others have no known cause. The sample table holds more than 2,500 clones, of which about 89% were seen once. The biggest ten clones account for 4.7% of the sample. Sample: tumor tissue. The clonotype was recovered from an adult with diffuse large B cell lymphoma. The sequence joins TRBV7-3 to TRBJ2-3; a stretch of 11 junction bases matches TRBD2. The DNA is TGTGCCAGCAGCCGATTAGCGGGGGGGCAAGATACACAGTATTTT. It translates as CASSRLAGGQDTQYF. The CDR3 plus the reference TRBV7-3 and TRBJ2-3 genes for the other parts give the full variable domain: GAGVSQTPSNKVTEKGKYVELRCDPISGHTALYWYRQSLGQGPEFLIYFQGTGAADDSGLPNDRFFAVRPEGSVSTLKIQRTERGDSAVYLCASSRLAGGQDTQYFGPGTRLTVL.